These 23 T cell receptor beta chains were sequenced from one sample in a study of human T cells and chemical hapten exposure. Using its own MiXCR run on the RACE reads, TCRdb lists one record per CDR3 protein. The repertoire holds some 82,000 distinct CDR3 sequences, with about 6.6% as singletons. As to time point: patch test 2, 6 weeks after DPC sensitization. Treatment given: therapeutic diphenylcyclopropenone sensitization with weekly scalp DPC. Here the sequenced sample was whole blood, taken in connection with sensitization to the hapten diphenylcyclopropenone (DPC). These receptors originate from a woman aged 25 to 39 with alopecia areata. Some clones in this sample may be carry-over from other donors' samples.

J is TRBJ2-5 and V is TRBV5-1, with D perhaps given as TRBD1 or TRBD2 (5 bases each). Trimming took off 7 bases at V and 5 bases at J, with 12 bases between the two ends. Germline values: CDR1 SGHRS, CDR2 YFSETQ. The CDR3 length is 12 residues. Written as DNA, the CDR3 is TGCGCCAGCTGGGACGAGGCGGAGACCCAGTACTTC. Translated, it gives CASWDEAETQYF.

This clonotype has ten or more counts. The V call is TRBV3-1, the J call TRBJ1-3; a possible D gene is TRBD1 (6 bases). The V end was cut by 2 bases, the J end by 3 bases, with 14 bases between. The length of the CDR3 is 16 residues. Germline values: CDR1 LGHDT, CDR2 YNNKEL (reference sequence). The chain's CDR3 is CASSQMTNRVGNTIYF. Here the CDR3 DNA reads TGTGCCAGCAGCCAAATGACCAACAGGGTTGGAAACACCATATATTTT. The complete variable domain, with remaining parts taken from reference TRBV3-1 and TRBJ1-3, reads DTAVSQTPKYLVTQMGNDKSIKCEQNLGHDTMYWYKQDSKKFLKIMFSYNNKELIINETVPNRFSPKSPDKAHLNLHINSLELGDSAVYFCASSQMTNRVGNTIYFGEGSWLTVV.

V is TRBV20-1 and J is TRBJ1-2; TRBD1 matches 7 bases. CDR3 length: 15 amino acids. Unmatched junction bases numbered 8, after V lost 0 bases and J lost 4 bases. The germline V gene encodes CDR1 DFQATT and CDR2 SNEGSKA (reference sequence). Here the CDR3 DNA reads TGCAGTGCTAGAGACCCTAGGACAGGAACCTATGGCTACACCTTC. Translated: CSARDPRTGTYGYTF.

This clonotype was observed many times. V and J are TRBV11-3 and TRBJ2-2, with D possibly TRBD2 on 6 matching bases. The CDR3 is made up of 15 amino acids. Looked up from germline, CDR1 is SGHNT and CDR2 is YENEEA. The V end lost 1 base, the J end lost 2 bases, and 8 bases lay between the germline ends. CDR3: CASSLGGLNTGELFF. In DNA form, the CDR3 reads TGTGCCAGCAGCTTAGGTGGACTAAACACCGGGGAGCTGTTTTTT.

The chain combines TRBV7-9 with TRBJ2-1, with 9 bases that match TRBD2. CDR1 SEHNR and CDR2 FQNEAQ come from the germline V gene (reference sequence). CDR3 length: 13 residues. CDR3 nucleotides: TGTGCAAGCTTAGCGGGGGTGCGTAATGAGCAGTTCTTC. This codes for CASLAGVRNEQFF.

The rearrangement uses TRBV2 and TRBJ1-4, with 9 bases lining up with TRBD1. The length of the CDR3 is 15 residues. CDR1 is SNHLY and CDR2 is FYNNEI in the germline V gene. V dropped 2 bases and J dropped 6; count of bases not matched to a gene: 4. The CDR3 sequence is CASSELGQGHEKLFF. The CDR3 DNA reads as TGTGCCAGCAGTGAACTGGGACAGGGCCATGAAAAACTGTTTTTT.

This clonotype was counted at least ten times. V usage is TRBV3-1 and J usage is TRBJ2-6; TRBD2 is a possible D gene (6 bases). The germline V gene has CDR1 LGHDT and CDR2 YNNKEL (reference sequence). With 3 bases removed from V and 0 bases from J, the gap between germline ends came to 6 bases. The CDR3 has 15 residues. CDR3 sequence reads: CASSHGGSGANVLTF. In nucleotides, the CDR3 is TGTGCCAGCAGCCACGGGGGCTCTGGGGCCAACGTCCTGACTTTC.

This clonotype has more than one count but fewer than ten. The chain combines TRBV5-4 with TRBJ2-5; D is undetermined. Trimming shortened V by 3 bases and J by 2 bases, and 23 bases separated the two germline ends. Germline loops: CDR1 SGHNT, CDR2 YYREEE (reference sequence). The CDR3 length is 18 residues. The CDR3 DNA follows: TGTGCCAGCAGCTCCGCCCTACCGAGACATAAACAACAAGAGACCCAGTACTTC. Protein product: CASSSALPRHKQQETQYF. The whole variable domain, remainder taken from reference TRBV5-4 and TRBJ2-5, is ETGVTQSPTHLIKTRGQQVTLRCSSQSGHNTVSWYQQALGQGPQFIFQYYREEENGRGNFPPRFSGLQFPNYSSELNVNALELDDSALYLCASSSALPRHKQQETQYFGPGTRLLVL.

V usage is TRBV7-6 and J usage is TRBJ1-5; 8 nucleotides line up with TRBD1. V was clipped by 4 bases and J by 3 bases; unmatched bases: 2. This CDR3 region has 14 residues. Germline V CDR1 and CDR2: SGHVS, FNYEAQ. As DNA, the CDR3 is TGTGCCAGCAGCTCACAGGGGGTCAATCAGCCCCAGCATTTT. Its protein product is CASSSQGVNQPQHF.

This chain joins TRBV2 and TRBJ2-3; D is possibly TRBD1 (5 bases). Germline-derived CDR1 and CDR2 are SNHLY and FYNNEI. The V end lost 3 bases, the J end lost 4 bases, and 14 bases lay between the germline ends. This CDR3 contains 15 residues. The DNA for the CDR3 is TGTGCCAGCAGTGAGGGTGTCATCAGGGCAGATACGCAGTATTTT. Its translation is CASSEGVIRADTQYF.

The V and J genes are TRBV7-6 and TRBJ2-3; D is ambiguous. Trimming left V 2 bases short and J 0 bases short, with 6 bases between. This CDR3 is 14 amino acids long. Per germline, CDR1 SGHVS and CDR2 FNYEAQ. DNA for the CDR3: TGTGCCAGCAGCTTACAGCCCAGCACAGATACGCAGTATTTT. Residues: CASSLQPSTDTQYF.

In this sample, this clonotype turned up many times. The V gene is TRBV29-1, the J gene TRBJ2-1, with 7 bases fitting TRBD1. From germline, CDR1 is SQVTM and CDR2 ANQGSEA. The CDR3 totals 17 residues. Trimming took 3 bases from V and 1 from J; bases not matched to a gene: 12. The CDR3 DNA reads TGCAGCGTTGACCCTACAGTGACAGGGAGTTCCTACAATGAGCAGTTCTTC. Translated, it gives CSVDPTVTGSSYNEQFF.

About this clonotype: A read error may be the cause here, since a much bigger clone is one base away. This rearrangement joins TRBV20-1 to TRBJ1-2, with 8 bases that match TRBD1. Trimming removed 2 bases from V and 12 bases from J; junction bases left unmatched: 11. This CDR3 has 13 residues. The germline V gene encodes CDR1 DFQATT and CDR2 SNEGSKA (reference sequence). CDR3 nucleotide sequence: TGCAGTGCTAGACCCCGGACAGGGCGCGGCCACACCTTC. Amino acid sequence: CSARPRTGRGHTF.

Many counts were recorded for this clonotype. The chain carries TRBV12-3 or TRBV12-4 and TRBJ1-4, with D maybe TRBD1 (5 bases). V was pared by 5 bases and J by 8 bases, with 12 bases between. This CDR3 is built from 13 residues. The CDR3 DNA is TGTGCCAGCAGTGGGACGAAAGACGAAAAACTGTTTTTT. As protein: CASSGTKDEKLFF.

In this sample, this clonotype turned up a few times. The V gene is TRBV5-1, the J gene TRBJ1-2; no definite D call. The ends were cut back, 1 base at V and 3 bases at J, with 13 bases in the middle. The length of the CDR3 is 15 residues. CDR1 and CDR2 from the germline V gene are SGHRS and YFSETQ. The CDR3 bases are TGCGCCAGCAGCTTGAGTCGAGGGCCTGACTATGGCTACACCTTC. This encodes CASSLSRGPDYGYTF.

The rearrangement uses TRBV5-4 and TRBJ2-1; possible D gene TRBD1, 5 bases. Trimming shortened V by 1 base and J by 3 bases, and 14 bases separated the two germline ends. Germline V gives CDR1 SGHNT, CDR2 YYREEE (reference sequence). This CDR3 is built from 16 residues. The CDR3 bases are TGTGCCAGCAGCTTGTTTGGGGCCGGTATCTACAATGAGCAGTTCTTC. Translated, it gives CASSLFGAGIYNEQFF.

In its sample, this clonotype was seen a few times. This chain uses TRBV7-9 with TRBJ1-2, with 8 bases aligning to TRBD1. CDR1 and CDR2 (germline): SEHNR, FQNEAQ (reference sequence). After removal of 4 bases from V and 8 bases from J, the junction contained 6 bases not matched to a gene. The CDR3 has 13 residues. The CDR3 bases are TGTGCCAGCAGCTCCACAGGGGGGAGAGGCTACACCTTC. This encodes CASSSTGGRGYTF.

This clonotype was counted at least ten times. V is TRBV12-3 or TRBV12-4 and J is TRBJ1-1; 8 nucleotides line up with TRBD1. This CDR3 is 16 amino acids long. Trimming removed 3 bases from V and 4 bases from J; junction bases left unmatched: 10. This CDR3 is CASSFGETGVVTEAFF. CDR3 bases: TGTGCCAGCAGTTTTGGTGAGACAGGGGTTGTCACTGAAGCTTTCTTT.

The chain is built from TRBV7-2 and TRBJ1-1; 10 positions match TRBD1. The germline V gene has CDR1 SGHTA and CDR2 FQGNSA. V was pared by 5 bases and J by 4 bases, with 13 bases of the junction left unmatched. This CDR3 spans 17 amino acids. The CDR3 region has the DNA TGTGCCAGCAGCGGTGGGACAGGGGATTTGTCGAGCACTGAAGCTTTCTTT. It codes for CASSGGTGDLSSTEAFF. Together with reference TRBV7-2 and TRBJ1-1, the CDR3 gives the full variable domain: GAGVSQSPSNKVTEKGKDVELRCDPISGHTALYWYRQSLGQGLEFLIYFQGNSAPDKSGLPSDRFSAERTGGSVSTLTIQRTQQEDSAVYLCASSGGTGDLSSTEAFFGQGTRLTVV.

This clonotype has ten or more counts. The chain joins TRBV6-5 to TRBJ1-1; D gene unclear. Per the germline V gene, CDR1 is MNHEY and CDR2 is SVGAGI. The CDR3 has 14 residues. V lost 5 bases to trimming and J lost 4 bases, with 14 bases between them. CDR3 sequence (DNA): TGTGCCAGCAGTCGGAGGAGTAAAGGCACTGAAGCTTTCTTT. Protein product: CASSRRSKGTEAFF.

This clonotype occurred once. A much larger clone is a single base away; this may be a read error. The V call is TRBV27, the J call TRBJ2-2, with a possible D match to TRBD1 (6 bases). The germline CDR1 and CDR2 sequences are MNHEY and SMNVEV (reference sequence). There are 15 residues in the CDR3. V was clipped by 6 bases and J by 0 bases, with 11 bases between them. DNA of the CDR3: TGTGCCAGCAGACCGACAGGAGCGAACACCGGGGAGCTGTTTTTT. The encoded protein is CASRPTGANTGELFF.

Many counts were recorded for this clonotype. DNA for the CDR3: TGTGCCACCGGGACAGGGAAAGGGAATCAGCCCCAGCATTTT. Its translation: CATGTGKGNQPQHF. The chain couples TRBV18 to TRBJ1-5; 9 positions match TRBD1. Germline V gene data show CDR1 as KGHSH and CDR2 as LQKENI. The CDR3 is 14 residues long. J lost 4 bases, V lost 10 bases, and 8 bases had no gene match.

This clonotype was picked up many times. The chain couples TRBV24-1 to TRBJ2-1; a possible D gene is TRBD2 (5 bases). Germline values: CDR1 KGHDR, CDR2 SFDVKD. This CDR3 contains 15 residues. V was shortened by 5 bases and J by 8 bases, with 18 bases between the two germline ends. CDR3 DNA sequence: TGTGCCACCAGTGTGAAGCGAGGGATGGCCTATGAGCAGTTCTTC. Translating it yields CATSVKRGMAYEQFF.